This is a list of T cell receptor beta chains from one sample in a study of CD8 T cells in ankylosing spondylitis. TCRdb ran MiXCR on the 5' RACE reads and lists one entry per CDR3 protein. The sample yields 200,000 to 250,000 distinct CDR3 sequences, approximately 16% seen once. The sequenced sample was blood, either unsorted or a sorted T cell fraction (not recorded which). The source is a male donor with ankylosing spondylitis. Each CDR3 is given with its conserved first and last residue. D genes are given only for firm matches. The listing skips clone size in some rows; elsewhere it reads once, few, many or a size class.

few	TRBV10-3	TRBJ2-3	-	CAASGWGTDTQYF	TGTGCCGCCTCGGGGTGGGGCACAGATACGCAGTATTTT
few	TRBV5-6	TRBJ2-7	TRBD2	CASSHGLAGPYEQYF	TGTGCCAGCAGCCACGGACTAGCGGGACCCTACGAGCAGTACTTC
many	TRBV11-2	TRBJ1-3	-	CASSLISPENTIYF	TGTGCCAGCAGCTTAATCAGTCCCGAAAACACCATATATTTT
-	TRBV7-8	TRBJ2-5	-	CASSLEGDVKAQTQYF	TGTGCCAGCAGCTTAGAGGGGGACGTTAAAGCCCAGACCCAGTACTTC
few	TRBV19	TRBJ1-4	TRBD1	CASSIGTAYEKLFF	TGTGCCAGTAGTATTGGGACAGCGTATGAAAAACTGTTTTTT
-	TRBV10-2	TRBJ1-5	TRBD1	CASSGGTAHQPQHF	TGCGCCAGCAGTGGTGGGACAGCCCATCAGCCCCAGCATTTT
few	TRBV29-1	TRBJ2-1	TRBD2	CSVVLAGGFSEQFF	TGCAGCGTTGTACTAGCGGGAGGGTTTAGTGAGCAGTTCTTC
-	TRBV28	TRBJ1-1	-	CASTPGVRTEAFF	TGTGCCAGCACCCCGGGGGTGAGGACTGAAGCTTTCTTT
few	TRBV4-2	TRBJ2-7	TRBD2	CASSQGTSGDSYEQYF	TGTGCCAGCAGCCAAGGGACTAGCGGGGACTCCTACGAGCAGTACTTC
-	TRBV19	TRBJ2-1	TRBD2	CASSLAGGYYNEQFF	TGTGCCAGTAGCCTAGCGGGAGGTTACTACAATGAGCAGTTCTTC
-	TRBV27	TRBJ2-1	-	CASSLTARGYNEQFF	TGTGCCAGCAGTTTAACCGCGCGGGGCTACAATGAGCAGTTCTTC
many	TRBV12-3/TRBV12-4	TRBJ2-1	TRBD1	CAIGTAYNEQFF	TGTGCCATTGGGACAGCGTACAATGAGCAGTTCTTC
-	TRBV7-9	TRBJ2-1	-	CASSFWVYDQFF	TGTGCCAGCAGCTTCTGGGTATATGACCAGTTCTTC
-	TRBV6-2/TRBV6-3	TRBJ2-1	-	CASSPPGASSYNEQFF	TGTGCCAGCAGCCCTCCGGGGGCAAGCTCCTACAATGAGCAGTTCTTC
-	TRBV12-3/TRBV12-4	TRBJ2-5	TRBD2	CASTPPGLAGPQETQYF	TGTGCCAGCACCCCTCCGGGGTTAGCGGGACCCCAAGAGACCCAGTACTTC
-	TRBV6-2/TRBV6-3	TRBJ1-1	TRBD1	CASRTGSNTEAFF	TGTGCCAGCAGGACAGGGTCTAACACTGAAGCTTTCTTT
-	TRBV18	TRBJ2-1	-	CASSPGYPLSEQFF	TGTGCCAGCTCACCAGGTTACCCTCTAAGTGAGCAGTTCTTC
-	TRBV27	TRBJ2-7	TRBD1	CASSFYPRDRGFEQYF	TGTGCCAGCAGTTTCTACCCCCGGGACAGGGGGTTCGAGCAGTACTTC
few	TRBV29-1	TRBJ2-1	-	CSALVASEQFF	TGCAGCGCCCTCGTTGCGAGTGAGCAGTTCTTC
-	TRBV4-1	TRBJ1-1	-	CASSQGGENTEAFF	TGCGCCAGCAGCCAAGGCGGAGAGAACACTGAAGCTTTCTTT
few	TRBV20-1	TRBJ2-1	TRBD2	CSARVLAGGPFSEQFF	TGCAGTGCTAGGGTTCTAGCGGGAGGGCCGTTTAGTGAGCAGTTCTTC
-	TRBV4-1	TRBJ2-7	-	CASSQAGISYEQYF	TGCGCCAGCAGCCAAGCCGGGATCTCCTACGAGCAGTACTTC
many	TRBV7-3	TRBJ2-3	-	CASSLTGSTDTQYF	TGTGCCAGCAGCTTAACCGGGAGCACAGATACGCAGTATTTT
-	TRBV5-5	TRBJ2-7	TRBD2	CASSGVPSGAYEQYF	TGTGCCAGCAGCGGAGTGCCTAGCGGAGCCTACGAGCAGTACTTC
few	TRBV6-1	TRBJ1-2	-	CASSQGYPYGYTF	TGTGCCAGCAGCCAGGGATACCCCTATGGCTACACCTTC
few	TRBV4-1	TRBJ2-5	TRBD1	CASSHRTGGDGETQYF	TGCGCCAGCAGCCACCGGACAGGGGGGGATGGAGAGACCCAGTACTTC
-	TRBV12-3/TRBV12-4	TRBJ1-1	-	CASNPLGVGNTEAFF	TGTGCCAGCAACCCTCTGGGGGTGGGAAACACTGAAGCTTTCTTT
few	TRBV6-1	TRBJ1-3	-	CASAGGISSGNTIYF	TGTGCCAGCGCCGGGGGAATCTCCTCTGGAAACACCATATATTTT
few	TRBV19	TRBJ2-7	TRBD2	CASSPAGGHEQYF	TGTGCCAGTAGTCCCGCGGGGGGTCACGAGCAGTACTTC
few	TRBV28	TRBJ2-1	TRBD2	CASSGTSGDSYNEQFF	TGTGCCAGCAGTGGGACTAGCGGGGACTCCTACAATGAGCAGTTCTTC
-	TRBV19	TRBJ2-1	-	CASSIAGNEQFF	TGTGCCAGTAGTATCGCCGGTAATGAGCAGTTCTTC
-	TRBV15	TRBJ2-1	TRBD2	CASSETSGVQHNEQFF	TGTGCTTCAAGCGAGACTAGCGGAGTTCAGCACAACGAGCAGTTCTTC
few	TRBV3-1	TRBJ2-7	TRBD1	CASSPRGFGTGTYEQYF	TGTGCCAGCAGCCCGAGGGGTTTCGGGACAGGGACCTACGAGCAGTACTTC
-	TRBV3-1	TRBJ1-6	-	CASSPAHSLNSPLHF	TGTGCCAGCAGCCCCGCACACAGTCTTAATTCACCCCTCCACTTT
many	TRBV5-6	TRBJ2-3	TRBD1	CASSYRDRESTDTQYF	TGTGCCAGCAGCTACCGGGACAGGGAGAGCACAGATACGCAGTATTTT
few	TRBV27	TRBJ2-3	-	CASSPGLFDTQYF	TGTGCCAGCAGTCCGGGCCTTTTTGATACGCAGTATTTT
-	TRBV3-1	TRBJ2-7	-	CASSQARSYEQYF	TGTGCCAGCAGCCAAGCCCGAAGCTACGAGCAGTACTTC
-	TRBV27	TRBJ2-2	TRBD2	CASSLSASGIVETGELFF	TGTGCCAGCAGTTTATCGGCTAGCGGGATAGTTGAGACCGGGGAGCTGTTTTTT
-	TRBV12-3/TRBV12-4	TRBJ2-1	TRBD1	CASSLGQANEQFF	TGTGCCAGCAGCCTTGGACAGGCCAATGAGCAGTTCTTC
-	TRBV7-9	TRBJ2-5	-	CASSLGLVLQETQYF	TGTGCCAGCAGCTTAGGGCTAGTACTTCAAGAGACCCAGTACTTC
-	TRBV12-3/TRBV12-4	TRBJ2-3	TRBD1	CATRGTDPDTQYF	TGTGCCACAAGGGGGACAGACCCAGATACGCAGTATTTT
few	TRBV6-5	TRBJ2-7	-	CASSYSTVGSYEQYF	TGTGCCAGCAGTTACTCGACCGTGGGGAGTTACGAGCAGTACTTC
-	TRBV28	TRBJ2-2	-	CASSLNSATNTGELFF	TGTGCCAGCAGTTTAAACTCGGCTACAAACACCGGGGAGCTGTTTTTT
few	TRBV5-1	TRBJ2-2	-	CASSPGGGADGELFF	TGCGCCAGCAGCCCCGGAGGAGGGGCAGACGGGGAGCTGTTTTTT
-	TRBV7-9	TRBJ1-5	-	CASSFGAGGNQPQHF	TGTGCCAGCAGCTTTGGGGCAGGGGGCAATCAGCCCCAGCATTTT
few	TRBV20-1	TRBJ2-7	TRBD1	CSAEPRDRGYEQYF	TGCAGTGCTGAGCCTCGGGACAGGGGCTACGAGCAGTACTTC
-	TRBV6-1	TRBJ2-2	TRBD1	CASSESSGGTGELFF	TGTGCCAGCAGTGAATCGTCAGGGGGCACCGGGGAGCTGTTTTTT
-	TRBV7-2	TRBJ2-5	TRBD1	CASSPLGGWETQYF	TGTGCCAGCAGCCCCCTAGGGGGCTGGGAGACCCAGTACTTC
-	TRBV6-2/TRBV6-3	TRBJ1-5	TRBD1	CASSLPTGGNQPQHF	TGTGCCAGCAGTCTCCCGACAGGGGGCAATCAGCCCCAGCATTTT
few	TRBV10-3	TRBJ2-1	TRBD2	CAISEALAGGRPEQFF	TGTGCCATCAGTGAAGCACTAGCGGGAGGCCGGCCTGAGCAGTTCTTC
once	TRBV21-1	TRBJ1-1	-	CASSKGRCINTEAFF	TGTGCCAGCAGCAAGGGACGGTGCATTAACACTGAAGCTTTCTTT
-	TRBV11-1	TRBJ1-4	TRBD1	CASSLLAQGDATNEKLFF	TGTGCCAGCAGCTTACTGGCTCAGGGGGATGCAACTAATGAAAAACTGTTTTTT
few	TRBV7-3	TRBJ2-2	-	CASSPGVDTGELFF	TGTGCCAGCAGCCCGGGGGTCGACACCGGGGAGCTGTTTTTT